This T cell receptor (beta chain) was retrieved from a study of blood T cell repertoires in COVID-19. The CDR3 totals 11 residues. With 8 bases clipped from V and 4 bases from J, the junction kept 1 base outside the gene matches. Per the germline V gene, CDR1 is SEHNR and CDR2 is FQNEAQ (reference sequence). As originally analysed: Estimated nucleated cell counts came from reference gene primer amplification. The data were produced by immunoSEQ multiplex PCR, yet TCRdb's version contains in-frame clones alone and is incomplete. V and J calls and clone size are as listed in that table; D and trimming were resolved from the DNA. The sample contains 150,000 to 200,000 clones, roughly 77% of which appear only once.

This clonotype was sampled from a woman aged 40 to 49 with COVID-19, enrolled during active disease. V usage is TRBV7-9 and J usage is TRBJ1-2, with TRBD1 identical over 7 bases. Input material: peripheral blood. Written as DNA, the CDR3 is TGTGCCAGCCGGGACAGCTATGGCTACACCTTC. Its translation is CASRDSYGYTF.